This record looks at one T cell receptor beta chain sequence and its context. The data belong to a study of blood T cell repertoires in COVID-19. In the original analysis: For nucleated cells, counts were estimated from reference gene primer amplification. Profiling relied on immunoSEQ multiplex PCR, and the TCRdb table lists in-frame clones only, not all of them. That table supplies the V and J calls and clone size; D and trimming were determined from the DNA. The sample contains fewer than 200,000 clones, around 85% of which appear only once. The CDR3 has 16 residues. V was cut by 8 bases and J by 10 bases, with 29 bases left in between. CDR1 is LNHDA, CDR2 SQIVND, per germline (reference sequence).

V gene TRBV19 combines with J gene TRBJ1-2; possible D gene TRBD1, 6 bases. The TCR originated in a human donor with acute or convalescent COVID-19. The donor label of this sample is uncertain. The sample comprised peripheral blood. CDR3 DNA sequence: TGTGCCAGTGCCCGGGACACAAATTTTGGGCTTAACGACTACACCTTC. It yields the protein CASARDTNFGLNDYTF.